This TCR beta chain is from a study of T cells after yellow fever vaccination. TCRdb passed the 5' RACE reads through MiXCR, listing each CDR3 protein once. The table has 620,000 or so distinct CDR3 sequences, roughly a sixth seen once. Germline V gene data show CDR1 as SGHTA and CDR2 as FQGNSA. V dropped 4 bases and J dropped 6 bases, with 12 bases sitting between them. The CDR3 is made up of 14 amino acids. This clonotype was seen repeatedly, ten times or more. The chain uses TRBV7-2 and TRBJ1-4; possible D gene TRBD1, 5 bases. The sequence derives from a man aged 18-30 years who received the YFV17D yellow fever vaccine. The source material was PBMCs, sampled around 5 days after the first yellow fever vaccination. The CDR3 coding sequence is TGTGCCAGCAGCTCCGGGACGACCTATGAAAAACTGTTTTTT. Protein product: CASSSGTTYEKLFF.